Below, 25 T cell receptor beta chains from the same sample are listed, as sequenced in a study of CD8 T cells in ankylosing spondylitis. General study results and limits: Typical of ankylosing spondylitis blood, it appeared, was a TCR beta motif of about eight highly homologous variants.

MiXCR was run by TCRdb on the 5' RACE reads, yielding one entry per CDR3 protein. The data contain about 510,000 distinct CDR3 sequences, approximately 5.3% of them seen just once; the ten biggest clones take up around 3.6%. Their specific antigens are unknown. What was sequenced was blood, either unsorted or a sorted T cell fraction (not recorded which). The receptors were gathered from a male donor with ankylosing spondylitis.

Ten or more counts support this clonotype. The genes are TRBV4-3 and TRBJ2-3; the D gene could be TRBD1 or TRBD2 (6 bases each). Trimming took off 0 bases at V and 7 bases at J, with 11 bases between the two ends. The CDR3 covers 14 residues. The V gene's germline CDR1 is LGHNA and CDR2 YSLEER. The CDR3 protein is CASSQDLGGYTQYF. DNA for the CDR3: TGCGCCAGCAGCCAAGATCTAGGGGGGTATACGCAGTATTTT.

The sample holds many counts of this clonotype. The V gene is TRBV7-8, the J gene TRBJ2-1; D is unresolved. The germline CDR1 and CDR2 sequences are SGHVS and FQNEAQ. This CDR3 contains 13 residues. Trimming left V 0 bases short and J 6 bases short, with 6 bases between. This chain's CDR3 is CASSLALLNEQFF. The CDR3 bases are TGTGCCAGCAGCTTAGCACTACTCAATGAGCAGTTCTTC.

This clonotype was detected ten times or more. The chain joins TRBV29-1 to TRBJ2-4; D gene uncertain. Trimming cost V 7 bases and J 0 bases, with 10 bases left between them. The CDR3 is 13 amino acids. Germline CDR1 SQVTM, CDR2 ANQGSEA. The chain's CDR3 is CSAQSLAKNIQYF. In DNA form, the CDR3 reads TGCAGCGCACAGTCTCTAGCCAAAAACATTCAGTACTTC.

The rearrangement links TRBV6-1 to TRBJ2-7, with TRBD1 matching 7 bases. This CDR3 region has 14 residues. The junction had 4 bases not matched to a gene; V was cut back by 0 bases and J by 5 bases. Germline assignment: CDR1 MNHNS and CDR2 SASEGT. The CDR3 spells CASSEAGDRDEQYF. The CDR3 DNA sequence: TGTGCCAGCAGTGAAGCGGGCGACAGGGACGAGCAGTACTTC.

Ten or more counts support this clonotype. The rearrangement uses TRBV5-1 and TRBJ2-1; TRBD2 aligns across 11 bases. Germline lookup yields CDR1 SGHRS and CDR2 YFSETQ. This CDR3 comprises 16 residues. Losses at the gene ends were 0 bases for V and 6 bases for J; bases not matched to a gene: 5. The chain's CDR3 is CASSLDPSGGSNEQFF. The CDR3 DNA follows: TGCGCCAGCAGCTTGGATCCTAGCGGGGGGTCCAATGAGCAGTTCTTC.

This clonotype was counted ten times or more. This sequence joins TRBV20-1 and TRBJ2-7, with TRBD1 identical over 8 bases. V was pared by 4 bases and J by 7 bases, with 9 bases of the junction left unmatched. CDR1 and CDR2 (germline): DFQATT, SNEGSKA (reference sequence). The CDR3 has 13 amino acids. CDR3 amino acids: CSAIAQGAREQYF. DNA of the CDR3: TGCAGTGCTATTGCCCAGGGGGCGAGGGAGCAGTACTTC.

The CDR3 loop reads CASSPRYYDEAFF. In DNA form, the CDR3 reads TGTGCCAGCAGCCCACGTTATTATGATGAAGCTTTCTTT. The chain joins TRBV9 to TRBJ1-1; D is unclear. Germline CDR1 and CDR2: SGDLS and YYNGEE. The CDR3 loop spans 13 amino acids. V was clipped by 4 bases and J by 7 bases, with 14 bases between them.

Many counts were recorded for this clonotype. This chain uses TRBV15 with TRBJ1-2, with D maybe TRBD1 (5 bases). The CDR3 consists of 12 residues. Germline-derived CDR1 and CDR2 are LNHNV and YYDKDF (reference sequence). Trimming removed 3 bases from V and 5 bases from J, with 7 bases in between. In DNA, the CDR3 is TGTGCCACCAGCAGGAGGGGTTATGGCTACACCTTC. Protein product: CATSRRGYGYTF.

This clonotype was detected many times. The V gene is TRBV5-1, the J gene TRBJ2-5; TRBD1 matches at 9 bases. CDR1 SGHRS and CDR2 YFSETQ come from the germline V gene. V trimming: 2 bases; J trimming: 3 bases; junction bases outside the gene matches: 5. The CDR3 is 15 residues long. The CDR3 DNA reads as TGCGCCAGCAGCTTCCGGACAGGGGTTGAAGAGACCCAGTACTTC. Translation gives CASSFRTGVEETQYF.

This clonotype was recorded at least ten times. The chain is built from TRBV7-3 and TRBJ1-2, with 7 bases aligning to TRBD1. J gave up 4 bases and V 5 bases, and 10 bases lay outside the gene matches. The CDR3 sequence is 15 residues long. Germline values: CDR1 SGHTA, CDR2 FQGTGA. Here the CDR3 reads CASSPEGGYVYGYTF. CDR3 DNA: TGTGCCAGCAGCCCCGAAGGGGGCTACGTCTATGGCTACACCTTC.

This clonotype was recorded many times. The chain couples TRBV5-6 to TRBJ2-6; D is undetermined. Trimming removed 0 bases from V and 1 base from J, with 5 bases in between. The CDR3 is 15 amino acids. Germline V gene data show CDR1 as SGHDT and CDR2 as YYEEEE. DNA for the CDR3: TGTGCCAGCAGCTTGGTAAGGTCTGGGGCCAACGTCCTGACTTTC. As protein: CASSLVRSGANVLTF.

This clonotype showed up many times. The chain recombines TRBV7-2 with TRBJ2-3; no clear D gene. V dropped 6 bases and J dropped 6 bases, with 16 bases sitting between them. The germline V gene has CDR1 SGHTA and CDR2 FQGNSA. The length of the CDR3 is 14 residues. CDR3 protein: CASSYGPPRDTQYF. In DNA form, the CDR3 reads TGTGCCAGCAGTTATGGACCCCCTCGGGATACGCAGTATTTT.

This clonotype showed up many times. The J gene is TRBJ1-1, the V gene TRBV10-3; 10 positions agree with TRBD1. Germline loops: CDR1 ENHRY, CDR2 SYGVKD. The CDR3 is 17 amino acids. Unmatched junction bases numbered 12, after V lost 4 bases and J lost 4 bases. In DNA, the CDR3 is TGTGCCATCAGTGTTACGAGACAGGGGGCGAGGGGCACTGAAGCTTTCTTT. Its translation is CAISVTRQGARGTEAFF.

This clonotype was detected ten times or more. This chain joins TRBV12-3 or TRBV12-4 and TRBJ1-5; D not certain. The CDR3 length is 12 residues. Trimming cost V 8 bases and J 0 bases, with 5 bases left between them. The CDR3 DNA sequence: TGTGCCAGCGATAATAGCAATCAGCCCCAGCATTTT. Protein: CASDNSNQPQHF.

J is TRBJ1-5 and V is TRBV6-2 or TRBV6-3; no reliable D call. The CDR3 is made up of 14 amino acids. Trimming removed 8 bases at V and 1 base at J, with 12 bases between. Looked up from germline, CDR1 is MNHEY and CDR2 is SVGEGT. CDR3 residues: CASRWALSNQPQHF. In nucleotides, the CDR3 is TGTGCCAGCCGTTGGGCCCTGAGCAATCAGCCCCAGCATTTT.

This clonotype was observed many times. In DNA form, the CDR3 reads TGCAGTGCTAGAGAGGAGGTCGGGTATGGCTACACCTTC. It yields the protein CSAREEVGYGYTF. This rearrangement joins TRBV20-1 to TRBJ1-2, with D unresolved. The germline V and J ends were trimmed by 0 bases and 5 bases, with 10 bases remaining between them. The V gene's germline CDR1 is DFQATT and CDR2 SNEGSKA (reference sequence). The CDR3 consists of 13 residues.

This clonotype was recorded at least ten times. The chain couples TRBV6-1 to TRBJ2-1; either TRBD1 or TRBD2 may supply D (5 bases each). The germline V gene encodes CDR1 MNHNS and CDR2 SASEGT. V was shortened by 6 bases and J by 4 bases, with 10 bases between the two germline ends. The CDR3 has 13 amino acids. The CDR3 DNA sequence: TGTGCCAGCAGATCGGGGCAATACAATGAGCAGTTCTTC. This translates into CASRSGQYNEQFF.

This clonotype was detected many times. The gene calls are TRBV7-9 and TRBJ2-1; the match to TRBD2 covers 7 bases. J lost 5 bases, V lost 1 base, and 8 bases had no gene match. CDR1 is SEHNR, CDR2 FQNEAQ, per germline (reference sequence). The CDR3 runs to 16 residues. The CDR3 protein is CASSLDLGTMDNEQFF. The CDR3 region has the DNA TGTGCCAGCAGCTTAGACCTGGGGACTATGGACAATGAGCAGTTCTTC.

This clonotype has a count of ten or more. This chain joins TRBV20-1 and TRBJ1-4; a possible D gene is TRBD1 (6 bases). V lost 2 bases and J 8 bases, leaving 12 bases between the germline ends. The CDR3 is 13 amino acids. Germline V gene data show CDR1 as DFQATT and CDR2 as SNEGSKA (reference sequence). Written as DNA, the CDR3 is TGCAGTGCTAGACCTATGACAGGAGAAAAACTGTTTTTT. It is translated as CSARPMTGEKLFF.

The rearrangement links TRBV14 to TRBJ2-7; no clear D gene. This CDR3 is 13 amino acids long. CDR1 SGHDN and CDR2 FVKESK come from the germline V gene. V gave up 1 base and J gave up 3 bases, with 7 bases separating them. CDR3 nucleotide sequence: TGTGCCAGCAGCCAAGTCGGTAACTACGAGCAGTACTTC. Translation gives CASSQVGNYEQYF.

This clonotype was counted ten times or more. CDR3: CASSQGYMYGYTF. In nucleotides, the CDR3 is TGCGCCAGCAGCCAAGGTTACATGTATGGCTACACCTTC. This chain joins TRBV4-3 and TRBJ1-2; D is ambiguous. Per germline, CDR1 LGHNA and CDR2 YSLEER. CDR3 length: 13 amino acids. V lost 1 base and J 5 bases, leaving 8 bases between the germline ends.

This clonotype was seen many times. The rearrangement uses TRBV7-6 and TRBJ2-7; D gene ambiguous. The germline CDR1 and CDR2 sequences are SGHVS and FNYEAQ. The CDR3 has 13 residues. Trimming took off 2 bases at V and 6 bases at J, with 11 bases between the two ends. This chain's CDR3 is CASSLRSVREQYF. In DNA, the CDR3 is TGTGCCAGCAGCTTAAGGTCGGTGCGCGAGCAGTACTTC. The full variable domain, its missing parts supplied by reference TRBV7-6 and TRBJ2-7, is GAGVSQSPRYKVTKRGQDVALRCDPISGHVSLYWYRQALGQGPEFLTYFNYEAQQDKSGLPNDRFSAERPEGSISTLTIQRTEQRDSAMYRCASSLRSVREQYFGPGTRLTVT.

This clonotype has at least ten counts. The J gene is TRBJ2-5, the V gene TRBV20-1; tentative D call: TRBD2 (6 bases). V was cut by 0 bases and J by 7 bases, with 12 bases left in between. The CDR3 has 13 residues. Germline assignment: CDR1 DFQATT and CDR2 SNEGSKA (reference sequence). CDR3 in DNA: TGCAGTGCTAGAGATGGCAGGGAGGCGACCCAGTACTTC. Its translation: CSARDGREATQYF.

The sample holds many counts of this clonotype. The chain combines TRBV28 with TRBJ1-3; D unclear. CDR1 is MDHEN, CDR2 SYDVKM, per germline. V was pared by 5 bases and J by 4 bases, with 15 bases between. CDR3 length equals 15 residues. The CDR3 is CASSPPGLAGNTIYF. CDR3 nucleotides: TGTGCCAGCAGTCCACCTGGACTCGCGGGAAACACCATATATTTT.

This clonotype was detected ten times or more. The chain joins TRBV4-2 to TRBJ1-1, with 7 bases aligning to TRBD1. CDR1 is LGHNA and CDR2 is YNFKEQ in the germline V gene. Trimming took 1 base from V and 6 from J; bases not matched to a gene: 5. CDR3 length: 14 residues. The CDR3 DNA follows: TGTGCCAGCAGCCAAGGCGTCGGGACAGCTGAAGCTTTCTTT. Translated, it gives CASSQGVGTAEAFF.